The next 14 T cell receptor beta chains were all read from a single sample in a study of monozygotic twins with cystic fibrosis. Clones were sequenced by immunoSEQ multiplex PCR, and TCRdb holds only the in-frame ones, with some missing. The sample includes just over 35,000 clones, over 80% seen only once; the top ten take 0.15% to 0.2%. Sequencing input: blood. The receptor set was obtained from a boy aged 2 to 10 with cystic fibrosis.

The DNA of the CDR3 is TGCGCCAGCAGCCAAGAGTTGGACAATGAGCAGTTCTTC. Translating gives CASSQELDNEQFF. The chain uses TRBV4-1 and TRBJ2-1; D uncertain. The germline V gene encodes CDR1 MGHRA and CDR2 YSYEKL. The CDR3 runs to 13 residues. Trimming cost V 0 bases and J 5 bases, with 5 bases left between them.

The chain combines TRBV7-9 with TRBJ1-3; TRBD1 matches 7 bases. Germline CDR1 SEHNR, CDR2 FQNEAQ (reference sequence). The CDR3 covers 14 residues. With 4 bases clipped from V and 1 base from J, the junction kept 1 base outside the gene matches. Here the CDR3 DNA reads TGTGCCAGCAGCTCGGACAGGTCTGGAAACACCATATATTTT. Its protein product is CASSSDRSGNTIYF.

The V and J genes are TRBV18 and TRBJ1-1; the D is unclear. Germline V gives CDR1 KGHSH, CDR2 LQKENI. CDR3 length equals 13 residues. Deletions cut 3 bases from V and 3 bases from J, with 8 bases between. CDR3 protein: CASSPRAYTEAFF. CDR3 nucleotides: TGTGCCAGCTCACCTCGGGCCTACACTGAAGCTTTCTTT.

J is TRBJ2-7 and V is TRBV5-1; 10 nucleotides line up with TRBD1. Germline V gene lookup returns CDR1 SGHRS and CDR2 YFSETQ. The CDR3 covers 15 residues. The ends lost 1 base at V and 2 bases at J; junction bases unmatched: 3. The CDR3 sequence: CASSLRTGGAYEQYF. The CDR3 DNA reads as TGCGCCAGCAGCTTGAGGACAGGGGGAGCCTACGAGCAGTACTTC.

CDR3 nucleotides: TGTGCCAGCAGCTTACAGGGTGGAAACACCATATATTTT. Amino acid sequence: CASSLQGGNTIYF. This chain connects TRBV7-2 to TRBJ1-3; a possible D gene is TRBD1 (5 bases). Trimming took 2 bases from V and 3 from J, leaving 5 bases between them. Germline values: CDR1 SGHTA, CDR2 FQGNSA. The CDR3 runs 13 residues. Combining the CDR3 with reference TRBV7-2 and TRBJ1-3 gives the whole variable domain GAGVSQSPSNKVTEKGKDVELRCDPISGHTALYWYRQSLGQGLEFLIYFQGNSAPDKSGLPSDRFSAERTGGSVSTLTIQRTQQEDSAVYLCASSLQGGNTIYFGEGSWLTVV.

The chain has TRBV5-1 and TRBJ2-5; D could derive from TRBD1 or TRBD2 (5 bases each). With 4 bases removed from V and 2 bases from J, the gap between germline ends came to 15 bases. Germline lookup yields CDR1 SGHRS and CDR2 YFSETQ. The CDR3 spans 15 residues. The chain's CDR3 is CASSLYGASQETQYF. In DNA, the CDR3 is TGCGCCAGCAGCCTCTACGGGGCCAGTCAAGAGACCCAGTACTTC.

This rearrangement joins TRBV18 to TRBJ1-3; the D gene is possibly TRBD1 (6 bases). Germline V gene sequence: CDR1 KGHSH, CDR2 LQKENI. The V end lost 3 bases, the J end lost 0 bases, and 12 bases lay between the germline ends. The CDR3 is made up of 16 amino acids. The CDR3 protein is CASSPRRTDSGNTIYF. The DNA of the CDR3 is TGTGCCAGCTCACCTCGTAGGACAGACTCTGGAAACACCATATATTTT.

The chain joins TRBV2 to TRBJ1-2; no definite D call. This CDR3 contains 14 residues. The V end lost 4 bases, the J end lost 3 bases, and 12 bases lay between the germline ends. Germline values: CDR1 SNHLY, CDR2 FYNNEI. In DNA, the CDR3 is TGTGCCAGCAGTGCATCGGCGGTCTACTATGGCTACACCTTC. This codes for CASSASAVYYGYTF.

J is TRBJ2-1 and V is TRBV15; 15 bases map to TRBD2. Germline trimming cut 1 base from V and 9 bases from J; bases unmatched to any gene: 1. Germline assignment: CDR1 LNHNV and CDR2 YYDKDF (reference sequence). CDR3 size: 15 residues. This CDR3 reads CATSRGTSGGAEQFF. The CDR3 DNA reads TGTGCCACCAGCAGAGGGACTAGCGGGGGGGCTGAGCAGTTCTTC.

The chain couples TRBV5-1 to TRBJ1-2, with TRBD1 matching over 9 bases. This CDR3 comprises 17 residues. V lost 3 bases to trimming and J lost 4 bases; unmatched junction nucleotides: 13. Looked up from germline, CDR1 is SGHRS and CDR2 is YFSETQ. This CDR3 is CASSSLSGTGHGYGYTF. The CDR3 bases are TGCGCCAGCAGCTCCCTTTCCGGGACAGGGCATGGCTATGGCTACACCTTC.

Here the CDR3 reads CASSLSSPAGELFF. CDR3 sequence (DNA): TGTGCCAGCAGTTTATCGTCCCCTGCTGGGGAGCTGTTTTTT. This chain uses TRBV27 with TRBJ2-2, with D uncertain. The CDR3 length is 14 residues. The V gene lost 0 bases and the J gene lost 8 bases, with 10 bases spanning the gap. From germline, CDR1 is MNHEY and CDR2 SMNVEV (reference sequence).

The rearrangement uses TRBV13 and TRBJ2-7, with 10 positions matching TRBD2. In germline, CDR1 is PRHDT, CDR2 FYEKMQ (reference sequence). The junction had 8 bases not matched to a gene; V was cut back by 5 bases and J by 7 bases. There are 14 residues in the CDR3. For the CDR3, the DNA is TGTGCCAGCAGCCCCCAGCGGGGGGGCCGAGAGCAGTACTTC. Translating it yields CASSPQRGGREQYF.

The chain is built from TRBV10-3 and TRBJ2-5; D not resolved. Germline CDR1 ENHRY, CDR2 SYGVKD. The CDR3 has 12 amino acids. The germline V and J ends were trimmed by 3 bases and 4 bases, with 6 bases remaining between them. CDR3 nucleotides: TGTGCCATCAGTGACTCAGGAGAGACCCAGTACTTC. Its protein is CAISDSGETQYF.

This sequence joins TRBV6-5 and TRBJ2-7, with 8 nucleotides matching TRBD1. Germline CDR1 and CDR2: MNHEY and SVGAGI. The CDR3 covers 15 residues. Trimming at V came to 6 bases and at J to 4 bases, leaving 11 bases not matched to a gene. CDR3 sequence reads: CASSRRRTGLYEQYF. DNA of the CDR3: TGTGCCAGCAGCCGCCGGAGGACAGGGTTATACGAGCAGTACTTC.